The next 21 T cell receptor beta chains were all read from a single sample in a study of identical twins. A single record per CDR3 protein comes from TCRdb applying MiXCR to the 5' RACE reads. The data contain 1.5 million to 2 million distinct CDR3 sequences, less than 40% of them singletons. Sequenced material: cord blood. All receptors come from a newborn girl in good health.

The chain recombines TRBV27 with TRBJ2-1; D perhaps matches TRBD1 (7 bases). Trimming cost V 4 bases and J 6 bases, with 13 bases left between them. This CDR3 contains 14 residues. The germline V gene encodes CDR1 MNHEY and CDR2 SMNVEV (reference sequence). The CDR3, as DNA: TGTGCCAGCAGTTCTAGGGGGCGGGGCAATGAGCAGTTCTTC. Protein sequence: CASSSRGRGNEQFF.

This clonotype was recorded only once. This chain links TRBV7-2 with TRBJ2-1; TRBD1 matches 8 bases. The end of the DNA is better explained by TRBJ2-7, so the J call may be wrong. Germline values: CDR1 SGHTA, CDR2 FQGNSA. CDR3 length: 16 residues. CDR3 sequence reads: CASSLESPGGYNEQYF. The CDR3 region has the DNA TGTGCCAGCAGCTTAGAATCGCCAGGGGGCTACAATGAGCAGTACTTC.

About this clonotype: One base away lies a much larger clone, so this may be a sequencing read error. The rearrangement links TRBV5-1 to TRBJ2-5, with TRBD2 matching 12 bases. V shed 3 bases, J shed 11 bases, and the junction held 14 bases outside the gene matches. Germline CDR1 is SGHRS and CDR2 is YFSETQ. The CDR3 consists of 16 residues. CDR3 sequence: CASSWGLAGDYNEQYF. CDR3 DNA: TGCGCCAGCAGCTGGGGACTAGCGGGTGATTACAATGAGCAGTACTTC.

V usage is TRBV2 and J usage is TRBJ2-1; TRBD2 matches at 13 bases. CDR1 and CDR2 from the germline V gene are SNHLY and FYNNEI. This CDR3 has 17 residues. The ends lost 1 base at V and 7 bases at J; junction bases unmatched: 7. The DNA of the CDR3 is TGTGCCAGCAGTGAAGGGAGTACTAGCGGGGGGGCGAATGAGCAGTTCTTC. Translated: CASSEGSTSGGANEQFF.

The gene calls are TRBV27 and TRBJ2-5; 12 bases align to TRBD2. Germline V CDR1 and CDR2: MNHEY, SMNVEV (reference sequence). CDR3 length: 18 amino acids. J lost 11 bases, V lost 5 bases, and 21 bases had no gene match. The CDR3 loop is CASSPWTSGINSHNEQYF. The CDR3, as DNA: TGTGCCAGCAGTCCGTGGACTAGCGGGATCAACTCCCACAATGAGCAGTACTTC.

Many counts were recorded for this clonotype. V gene TRBV3-1 combines with J gene TRBJ1-4; 9 positions match TRBD1. This CDR3 region has 14 residues. After removal of 4 bases from V and 3 bases from J, the junction contained 0 bases not matched to a gene. Per germline, CDR1 LGHDT and CDR2 YNNKEL (reference sequence). Here the CDR3 reads CASSRQGANEKLFF. CDR3 nucleotides: TGTGCCAGCAGCCGACAGGGGGCTAATGAAAAACTGTTTTTT.

The chain carries TRBV28 and TRBJ2-7; 9 nucleotides align to TRBD2. The V gene end was trimmed by 2 bases and the J gene end by 7 bases; junction bases not matched to a gene: 9. This CDR3 spans 15 amino acids. Per germline, CDR1 MDHEN and CDR2 SYDVKM. CDR3 DNA sequence: TGTGCCAGCAGTTTAATCCTAGCGGGGTACAATGAGCAGTACTTC. It encodes CASSLILAGYNEQYF.

The V call is TRBV24-1, the J call TRBJ2-5; D perhaps matches TRBD2 (6 bases). There are 14 residues in the CDR3. The V and J ends lost 1 base and 2 bases respectively, with 7 bases between them. CDR1 and CDR2 from the germline V gene are KGHDR and SFDVKD. DNA for the CDR3: TGTGCCACCAGTGATTTTGGGAGGCAAGAGACCCAGTACTTC. It codes for CATSDFGRQETQYF.

The table lists this clonotype with a few counts. This sequence joins TRBV7-8 and TRBJ1-6; 10 bases line up with TRBD1. Germline V gene data show CDR1 as SGHVS and CDR2 as FQNEAQ. The CDR3 covers 16 residues. The V segment lost 5 bases and the J segment 7 bases; nucleotides outside the gene matches: 8. The CDR3 sequence: CASSPLPGQGNSPLHF. DNA of the CDR3: TGTGCCAGCAGCCCTCTACCGGGACAGGGGAATTCACCCCTCCACTTT.

In its sample, this clonotype was seen a few times. This chain connects TRBV29-1 to TRBJ1-2; 11 bases match TRBD1. The CDR3 has 15 amino acids. V lost 7 bases to trimming and J lost 5 bases; unmatched junction nucleotides: 12. The germline CDR1 and CDR2 sequences are SQVTM and ANQGSEA. The DNA for the CDR3 is TGCAGCGCTGCGGCCGGGACAGGGGGTCGGTATGGCTACACCTTC. This gives the protein CSAAAGTGGRYGYTF.

This clonotype was seen a few times. The V call is TRBV29-1, the J call TRBJ2-7, with a weak D call TRBD1 (6 bases). Per germline, CDR1 SQVTM and CDR2 ANQGSEA. V was trimmed by 7 bases and J by 0 bases, leaving 13 bases between them. This CDR3 is built from 13 residues. In nucleotides, the CDR3 is TGCAGCGGGGTAGGGGGAAGCTCCTACGAGCAGTACTTC. Its translation: CSGVGGSSYEQYF.

Only a few counts were recorded for this clonotype. CDR3 nucleotide sequence: TGCAGCGTCGGGACAGGGTATGAAAAACTGTTTTTT. It specifies CSVGTGYEKLFF. The chain links TRBV29-1 to TRBJ1-4; 9 bases map to TRBD1. V dropped 6 bases and J dropped 6; count of bases not matched to a gene: 2. The germline CDR1 and CDR2 sequences are SQVTM and ANQGSEA. CDR3 length: 12 residues.

The genes are TRBV14 and TRBJ2-7; D is possibly TRBD1 (5 bases). The ends were cut back, 4 bases at V and 0 bases at J, with 16 bases in the middle. Germline V gives CDR1 SGHDN, CDR2 FVKESK. The CDR3 spans 16 residues. The CDR3 DNA reads as TGTGCCAGCAGCCGCCTAGGGGTCGTCAGCTCCTACGAGCAGTACTTC. Protein product: CASSRLGVVSSYEQYF.

This sequence joins TRBV12-5 and TRBJ2-1; TRBD2 might be the D (6 bases). V was pared by 6 bases and J by 0 bases, with 6 bases between. The CDR3 spans 13 residues. The germline gives CDR1 LGHNT, CDR2 FRNRAP. The CDR3 DNA reads as TGTGCTAGTGGGGACTACTCCTACAATGAGCAGTTCTTC. Encoded protein: CASGDYSYNEQFF.

This clonotype appeared many times. The genes are TRBV3-1 and TRBJ2-3, with unresolved D. CDR3 length equals 13 residues. Trimming left V 4 bases short and J 2 bases short, with 7 bases between. Germline CDR1 and CDR2: LGHDT and YNNKEL (reference sequence). In nucleotides, the CDR3 is TGTGCCAGCAGCCCAGAACCCACAGATACGCAGTATTTT. Its translation is CASSPEPTDTQYF.

A note on this clonotype: Given the absence of the conserved phenylalanine or tryptophan at the CDR3 end, a read error is likely. V and J are TRBV29-1 and TRBJ1-2, with 11 bases aligning to TRBD1. The germline V gene has CDR1 SQVTM and CDR2 ANQGSEA. The CDR3 is 14 residues long. After removal of 1 base from V and 5 bases from J, the junction contained 3 bases not matched to a gene. CDR3 sequence (DNA): TGCAGCGTTGAAGTGGGGACAGGGGGGTATGGCTACACCTTG. This gives the protein CSVEVGTGGYGYTL.

V usage is TRBV21-1 and J usage is TRBJ1-5; the D call of TRBD1 is as the table states it, not checked on the DNA. TRBV21-1 is a pseudogene. CDR3 size: 14 residues. The CDR3 loop is CASSSRGRNQPQHF. In DNA form, the CDR3 reads TGTGCCAGCAGCAGTAGGGGGCGCAATCAGCCCCAGCATTTT.

The rearrangement joins TRBV3-1 to TRBJ1-4, with D unresolved. Germline loops: CDR1 LGHDT, CDR2 YNNKEL (reference sequence). The CDR3 extends over 15 amino acids. The V gene lost 4 bases and the J gene lost 0 bases, with 9 bases spanning the gap. The CDR3, as DNA: TGTGCCAGCAGCCCGACACGCCCAACTAATGAAAAACTGTTTTTT. Amino acids: CASSPTRPTNEKLFF.

V gene TRBV6-5 combines with J gene TRBJ1-6; TRBD1 aligns across 8 bases. V lost 4 bases and J lost 7; bases outside the gene matches: 6. The germline CDR1 and CDR2 sequences are MNHEY and SVGAGI. The CDR3 loop spans 15 amino acids. For the CDR3, the DNA is TGTGCCAGCAGTTTCCTACAGGGGGGGAATTCACCCCTCCACTTT. This codes for CASSFLQGGNSPLHF.

This clonotype has a handful of counts. The CDR3 DNA sequence: TGTGCCAGCAGCTCGGGACCCCAGACAGGGGGATATGGCTACACCTTC. Protein product: CASSSGPQTGGYGYTF. V and J are TRBV5-4 and TRBJ1-2; 9 positions match TRBD1. CDR1 SGHNT and CDR2 YYREEE come from the germline V gene (reference sequence). The CDR3 runs to 16 residues. V trimming: 3 bases; J trimming: 5 bases; junction bases outside the gene matches: 11.

The V and J genes are TRBV5-1 and TRBJ2-5, with 8 bases lining up with TRBD1. Germline lookup yields CDR1 SGHRS and CDR2 YFSETQ. CDR3 length: 14 amino acids. J lost 13 bases, V lost 0 bases, and 11 bases had no gene match. The CDR3 loop is CASSLDATGVLGYF. CDR3 nucleotides: TGCGCCAGCAGCTTGGACGCGACAGGGGTCCTCGGGTACTTC.